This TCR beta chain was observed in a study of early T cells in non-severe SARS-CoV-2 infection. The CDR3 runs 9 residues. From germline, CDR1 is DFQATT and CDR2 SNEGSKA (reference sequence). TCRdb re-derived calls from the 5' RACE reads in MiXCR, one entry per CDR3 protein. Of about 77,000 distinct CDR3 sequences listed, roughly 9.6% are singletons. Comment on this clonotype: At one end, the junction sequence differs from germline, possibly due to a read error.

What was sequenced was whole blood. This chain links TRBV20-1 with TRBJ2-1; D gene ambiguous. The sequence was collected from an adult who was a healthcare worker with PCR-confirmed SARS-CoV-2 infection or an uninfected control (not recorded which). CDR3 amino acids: CRGQATGVF. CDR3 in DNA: TGCAGAGGGCAGGCTACCGGAGTCTTC.